This is a list of T cell receptor beta chains from one sample in a study of low-dose radiotherapy and immunotherapy resistance in tumors. TCRdb reprocessed the reads via MiXCR and lists one record per CDR3 protein. Of tens of thousands of distinct CDR3 sequences listed, around a third are singletons. Here the sequenced sample was PBMCs, taken before treatment. The receptors derive from a female donor with ovarian cancer. Each CDR3 is given with its conserved first and last residue. The order of the fields is clone size, V gene, J gene, D gene, CDR3 length, CDR3 DNA, CDR3 protein. A D gene is named only where the DNA matches it firmly. Clone size is given for some rows only: seen once, a few or many times, or a class if the clone is expanded.

few	TRBV7-2	TRBJ2-1	.	14	TGTGCCAGCAGTCTCCAGGGGTCTAACAATGAGCAGTTCTTC	CASSLQGSNNEQFF
few	TRBV4-1	TRBJ1-6	.	19	TGCGCCAGCAGCCAGTCCCTTAGGGGACATAGCTCCTATAATTCACCCCTCCACTTT	CASSQSLRGHSSYNSPLHF
.	TRBV19	TRBJ2-3	.	12	TGTGCCAGTAGTATCACCACAGATACGCAGTATTTT	CASSITTDTQYF
many	TRBV29-1	TRBJ2-6	.	15	TGCAGCGTGGGGGGCGCGAGGTCTGGGGCCAACGTCCTGACTTTC	CSVGGARSGANVLTF
many	TRBV5-1	TRBJ2-2	.	15	TGCGCCAGCAGCTTGGGCCCTACGAACACCGGGGAGCTGTTTTTT	CASSLGPTNTGELFF
many	TRBV7-2	TRBJ2-3	TRBD2	17	TGTGCCAGCAGCTTAAGGTTGACTAGCGGGGGGGCAGATACGCAGTATTTT	CASSLRLTSGGADTQYF
.	TRBV29-1	TRBJ2-1	TRBD2	12	TGCAGCGGGGGGGGAATGGTCAATGAGCAGTTCTTC	CSGGGMVNEQFF
many	TRBV5-1	TRBJ2-1	TRBD1	14	TGCGCCAGCAGCTTGCCAGGGGGTGGATATGAGCAGTTCTTC	CASSLPGGGYEQFF
.	TRBV5-1	TRBJ2-1	TRBD2	18	TGCGCCAGCAGTCCTTCCGGGACTAGCGGGGCCTCGGGCAATGAGCAGTTCTTC	CASSPSGTSGASGNEQFF
.	TRBV5-1	TRBJ2-5	TRBD2	20	TGCGCCAGCAGCTCACCCCCTCCGTCAATGACTAGCGGGGCACAAGAGACCCAGTACTTC	CASSSPPPSMTSGAQETQYF
many	TRBV28	TRBJ2-5	.	17	TGTGCCAGCAGTTTATCCTCGCCTAGCAATAGAAGGGGGACCCAGTACTTC	CASSLSSPSNRRGTQYF
.	TRBV5-1	TRBJ2-5	.	13	TGCGCCAGCGGGAGATTACTCGAAGAGACCCAGTACTTC	CASGRLLEETQYF
.	TRBV5-1	TRBJ2-6	.	17	TGCGCCAGCAACGGACAGCCCTTAGGCGAGAGGGCCAACGTCCTGACTTTC	CASNGQPLGERANVLTF
many	TRBV5-3	TRBJ2-1	.	15	TGTGCCAGCAGTTCTCAGGGTAGCTCCTACAATGAGCAGTTCTTC	CASSSQGSSYNEQFF
many	TRBV20-1	TRBJ2-4	.	12	TGCAGTGCTAGGGAAACCAAAAACATTCAGTACTTC	CSARETKNIQYF
few	TRBV19	TRBJ1-5	.	15	TGTGCCAGTAGTACCCGCGGCCCCCGGAATCAGCCCCAGCATTTT	CASSTRGPRNQPQHF
.	TRBV6-5	TRBJ1-5	TRBD1	16	TGTGCCAGCAGTAGATCCGGGACAGCGAGCAATCAGCCCCAGCATTTT	CASSRSGTASNQPQHF
.	TRBV12-3/TRBV12-4	TRBJ2-1	.	12	TGTGCCAGCAGTTTGAGTGTGAATGAGCAGTTCTTC	CASSLSVNEQFF
.	TRBV29-1	TRBJ1-1	.	12	TGCAGCGTTGACTCGGAGAACACTGAAGCTTTCTTT	CSVDSENTEAFF
many	TRBV2	TRBJ1-5	TRBD1	13	TGTGCCAGCAGACAGGGGGGGATTCAGCCCCAGCATTTT	CASRQGGIQPQHF
.	TRBV7-8	TRBJ2-2	.	14	TGTGCCAGCAGCGCGACAGAGACCACCGGGGAGCTGTTTTTT	CASSATETTGELFF
many	TRBV7-6	TRBJ2-7	.	11	TGTGCCAGCAGCTCTGCTTACGAGCAGTACTTC	CASSSAYEQYF
many	TRBV6-6	TRBJ2-1	TRBD2	15	TGTGCCAGCAGTCCTAGCGGGAGGGCAAACAATGAGCAGTTCTTC	CASSPSGRANNEQFF
many	TRBV10-3	TRBJ2-1	TRBD2	17	TGTGCCATCAGGGGGGAAGCGGGAGGGAGCACCTACAATGAGCAGTTCTTC	CAIRGEAGGSTYNEQFF